This T cell receptor (beta chain) emerged from a study of blood T cell repertoires in COVID-19. Study context: COVID-19 samples from acute and convalescent phases originated in the United States, Italy and Spain.

Clones were read by immunoSEQ multiplex PCR, and TCRdb kept only the in-frame ones, dropping some. The table lists approximately 200,000 clones, 75% to 90% of them singletons. The J segment lost 6 bases and the V segment lost 3 bases, leaving 20 bases of the junction unmatched. The CDR3 consists of 20 residues. Germline V gives CDR1 SGDLS, CDR2 YYNGEE. This clone was found many times. The gene calls are TRBV9 and TRBJ2-1; TRBD2 agrees at 11 bases. This TCR derives from a human donor in a cohort sampled during active COVID-19. Material: peripheral blood. As DNA, the CDR3 is TGTGCCAGCAGCGCCCCGTCAGGGCTAGCGGGAGGCCGCACGTCCAATGAGCAGTTCTTC. As protein: CASSAPSGLAGGRTSNEQFF.